This TCR beta chain was documented in a study of blood T cell repertoires in COVID-19. Study details: Nucleic acid was either cDNA or gDNA, and it came from T cells, B-cell-depleted T cells, or PBMCs.

The V gene end was trimmed by 5 bases and the J gene end by 9 bases; junction bases not matched to a gene: 9. The CDR3 is made up of 15 amino acids. The germline CDR1 and CDR2 sequences are MGHRA and YSYEKL. Original processing notes: The authors estimated nucleated cell counts from reference gene primer amplification. Only in-frame clones appear in the TCRdb table, and some are missing; sequencing was by immunoSEQ multiplex PCR. The DNA was the basis for D and trimming; V, J and clone size are from that table. The repertoire has fewer than 200,000 clones, around 90% of them found once; the top ten carry about 22%.

This TCR was sampled from a man aged 60 to 75 with active or convalescent COVID-19. Sample: peripheral blood. This chain links TRBV4-1 with TRBJ1-6; 8 bases match TRBD1. CDR3 protein: CASSLRTGPVSPLHF. The CDR3 DNA is TGCGCCAGCAGCTTAAGGACAGGGCCTGTTTCACCCCTCCACTTT.